One and the same sample provided the 9 T cell receptor beta chains below, sequenced in a study of blood T cell repertoires in COVID-19. TCRdb's table, derived via immunoSEQ multiplex PCR, lists solely in-frame clones and lacks some. The sample shows 200,000 to 250,000 clones, 85% to 90% of them seen only once. Sequenced material: peripheral blood. Every receptor here comes from a woman between 50 and 59 years old with acute or convalescent COVID-19.

V is TRBV4-1 and J is TRBJ2-2; 7 bases agree with TRBD1. The length of the CDR3 is 17 residues. The J segment lost 2 bases and the V segment lost 0 bases, leaving 6 bases of the junction unmatched. Germline V gene data show CDR1 as MGHRA and CDR2 as YSYEKL. The CDR3 spells CASSQETGTANTGELFF. The CDR3 DNA is TGCGCCAGCAGCCAAGAGACCGGGACAGCAAACACCGGGGAGCTGTTTTTT.

V gene TRBV9 combines with J gene TRBJ2-7; tentative D call: TRBD2 (5 bases). Per germline, CDR1 SGDLS and CDR2 YYNGEE. This CDR3 is 16 amino acids long. The V and J ends lost 0 bases and 1 base respectively, with 14 bases between them. The CDR3 loop is CASSVDGSLRSYEQYF. The CDR3 DNA sequence: TGTGCCAGCAGCGTAGATGGGAGCTTGAGATCCTACGAGCAGTACTTC.

The genes are TRBV4-3 and TRBJ2-5; TRBD2 agrees at 13 bases. The V and J ends lost 3 bases and 3 bases, in that order; junction bases with no gene match: 7. Germline CDR1 is LGHNA and CDR2 is YSLEER. The CDR3 length is 17 residues. For the CDR3, the DNA is TGCGCCAGCAGCCAGGCGTACGGGACTAGCGGGAAAGAGACCCAGTACTTC. The encoded protein is CASSQAYGTSGKETQYF.

The chain is built from TRBV10-2 and TRBJ2-4; 7 nucleotides align to TRBD2. J was trimmed by 6 bases and V by 3 bases; bases with no gene match: 5. The germline gives CDR1 WSHSY, CDR2 SAAADI. The CDR3 extends over 14 amino acids. The CDR3: CASSESWGGNIQYF. The CDR3 nucleotides are TGCGCCAGCAGTGAATCTTGGGGGGGAAACATTCAGTACTTC.

The chain is built from TRBV29-1 and TRBJ2-1; 9 positions agree with TRBD2. The germline CDR1 and CDR2 sequences are SQVTM and ANQGSEA. The CDR3 consists of 17 residues. With V trimmed by 2 bases and J by 7 bases, 15 bases remained unmatched. The CDR3 DNA sequence: TGCAGCGTTGAACCCGCGGGAGGGCCCTTTCTATATAATGAGCAGTTCTTC. Translation: CSVEPAGGPFLYNEQFF.

The chain joins TRBV6-4 to TRBJ1-1, with a weak D call TRBD1 (5 bases). Germline CDR1 reads MRHNA; CDR2 reads SNTAGT. The CDR3 is made up of 13 amino acids. V lost 6 bases to trimming and J lost 1 base, with 9 bases between them. The CDR3: CASSRDSNTEAFF. DNA for the CDR3: TGTGCCAGCAGCCGGGACTCGAACACTGAAGCTTTCTTT.

The CDR3 DNA reads as TGTGCCAGTAGTATTCGGCTAGCGGGAGTTTTTGACACCGGGGAGCTGTTTTTT. This gives the protein CASSIRLAGVFDTGELFF. The chain couples TRBV19 to TRBJ2-2, with 10 bases aligning to TRBD2. The CDR3 is 18 amino acids. With 3 bases clipped from V and 3 bases from J, the junction kept 10 bases outside the gene matches. Germline CDR1 LNHDA, CDR2 SQIVND (reference sequence).

The genes are TRBV3-1 (or the pseudogene TRBV3-2) and TRBJ1-3; TRBD1 might be the D (5 bases). V lost 4 bases and J lost 1, with 38 bases in between. CDR3 size: 24 residues. Per the germline V gene, CDR1 is LGHDT and CDR2 is YNNKEL (reference sequence). CDR3 DNA: TGTGCCAGCAGCCGTAACCCATCGAAGGACCAGAAGGACCTCGGGGGAGCTTCTGGAAACACCATATATTTT. Translating it yields CASSRNPSKDQKDLGGASGNTIYF.

This rearrangement joins TRBV18 to TRBJ2-3, with 10 bases matching TRBD2. The V segment lost 6 bases and the J segment 2 bases; nucleotides outside the gene matches: 5. The CDR3 consists of 15 residues. Germline V gene data show CDR1 as KGHSH and CDR2 as LQKENI. CDR3 coding DNA: TGTGCCAGCTCCCTCGGACTAGCGGCCACAGATACGCAGTATTTT. The encoded protein is CASSLGLAATDTQYF.